The T cell receptor beta chain under discussion was sequenced for a study of tumor and adjacent non-tumor tissue in lung cancer. Across the whole study: Histology: 12 adenocarcinoma, a couple of squamous cell carcinoma, 1 small cell lung cancer.

Germline-derived CDR1 and CDR2 are SGHTA and FQGNSA. V lost 1 base, J lost 6 bases, and 19 bases lay in between. The CDR3 has 16 residues. The template was RNA from unsorted bulk tissue. Concerning this clonotype itself: Its antigen remains unidentified. A much more abundant neighbour one base away suggests this may be a read error.

Broader study findings: Tumor repertoires had a smaller top 100 clone share than normal lung.

The library came from three nested PCR rounds adapted from ARM-PCR protocols. TCRdb used MiXCR to reprocess the multiplex PCR reads, holding one entry per CDR3 protein. The sample holds about 93,000 distinct CDR3 sequences; around 64% are singletons and the top ten take about 17%. The sample taken for sequencing was lung tumor tissue. This chain uses TRBV7-2 with TRBJ2-7; tentatively, D is TRBD1 or TRBD2 (5 bases each). The sequence was collected from a man between 60 and 75 years old with non-small cell lung cancer. The CDR3 sequence is CASSLVSGTTRVEQYF. CDR3 nucleotides: TGTGCCAGCAGCTTAGTTTCGGGGACCACCAGGGTCGAGCAGTACTTC.